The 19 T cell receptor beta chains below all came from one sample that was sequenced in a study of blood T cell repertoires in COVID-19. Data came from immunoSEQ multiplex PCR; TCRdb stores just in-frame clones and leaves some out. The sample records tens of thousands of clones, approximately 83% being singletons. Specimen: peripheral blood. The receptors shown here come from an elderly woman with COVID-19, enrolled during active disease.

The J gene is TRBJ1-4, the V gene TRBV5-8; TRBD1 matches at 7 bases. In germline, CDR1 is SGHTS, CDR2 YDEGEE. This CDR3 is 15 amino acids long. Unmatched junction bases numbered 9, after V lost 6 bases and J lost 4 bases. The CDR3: CASTQGGRNNEKLFF. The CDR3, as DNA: TGTGCCAGCACCCAGGGGGGACGCAATAATGAAAAACTGTTTTTT. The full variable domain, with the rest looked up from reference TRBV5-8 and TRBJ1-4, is EAGVTQSPTHLIKTRGQQATLRCSPISGHTSVYWYQQALGLGLQFLLWYDEGEERNRGNFPPRFSGRQFPNYSSELNVNALELEDSALYLCASTQGGRNNEKLFFGSGTQLSVL.

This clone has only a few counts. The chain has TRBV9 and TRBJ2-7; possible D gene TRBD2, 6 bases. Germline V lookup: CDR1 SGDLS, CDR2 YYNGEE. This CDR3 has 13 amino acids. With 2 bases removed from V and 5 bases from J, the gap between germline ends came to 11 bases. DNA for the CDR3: TGTGCCAGCAGCGTCTGGGACTTCGACGAGCAGTACTTC. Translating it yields CASSVWDFDEQYF.

The CDR3: CASSIDGQVNSPLHF. The CDR3 region has the DNA TGTGCCAGTAGTATAGATGGCCAAGTAAATTCACCCCTCCACTTT. This rearrangement joins TRBV19 to TRBJ1-6; D is unclear. The germline V gene encodes CDR1 LNHDA and CDR2 SQIVND (reference sequence). V was pared by 0 bases and J by 7 bases, with 10 bases between. This CDR3 has 15 residues.

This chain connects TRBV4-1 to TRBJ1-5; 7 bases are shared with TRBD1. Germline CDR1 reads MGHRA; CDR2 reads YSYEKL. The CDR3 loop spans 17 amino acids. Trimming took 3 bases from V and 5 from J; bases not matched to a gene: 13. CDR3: CASSQGRQGLSYQPQHF. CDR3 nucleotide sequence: TGCGCCAGCAGCCAGGGAAGACAGGGACTTTCCTATCAGCCCCAGCATTTT.

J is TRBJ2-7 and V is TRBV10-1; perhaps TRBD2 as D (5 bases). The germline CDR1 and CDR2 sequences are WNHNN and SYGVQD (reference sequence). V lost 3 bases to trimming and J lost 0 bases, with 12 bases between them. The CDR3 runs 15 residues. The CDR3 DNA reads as TGCGCCAGCAGTGATGCGGGTGCGATCTCCTACGAGCAGTACTTC. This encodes CASSDAGAISYEQYF.

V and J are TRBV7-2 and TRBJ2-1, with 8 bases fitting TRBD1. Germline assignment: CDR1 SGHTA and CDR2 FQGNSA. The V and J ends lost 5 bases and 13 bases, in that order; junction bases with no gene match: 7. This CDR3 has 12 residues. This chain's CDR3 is CASSLDRVRQFF. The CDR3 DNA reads TGTGCCAGCAGCCTGGACAGGGTGCGACAGTTCTTC.

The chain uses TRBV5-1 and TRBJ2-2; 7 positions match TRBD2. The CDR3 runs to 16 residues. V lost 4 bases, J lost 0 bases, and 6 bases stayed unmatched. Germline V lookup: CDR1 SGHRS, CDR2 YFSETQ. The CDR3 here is CASSPGGTSNTGELFF. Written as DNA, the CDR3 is TGCGCCAGCAGCCCCGGGGGGACCTCGAACACCGGGGAGCTGTTTTTT. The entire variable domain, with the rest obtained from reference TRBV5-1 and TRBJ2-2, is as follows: KAGVTQTPRYLIKTRGQQVTLSCSPISGHRSVSWYQQTPGQGLQFLFEYFSETQRNKGNFPGRFSGRQFSNSRSEMNVSTLELGDSALYLCASSPGGTSNTGELFFGEGSRLTVL.

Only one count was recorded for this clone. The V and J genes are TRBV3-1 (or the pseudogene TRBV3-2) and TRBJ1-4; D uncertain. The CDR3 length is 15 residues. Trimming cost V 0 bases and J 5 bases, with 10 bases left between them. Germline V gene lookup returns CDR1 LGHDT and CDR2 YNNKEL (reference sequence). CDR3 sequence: CASSQDKRANEKLFF. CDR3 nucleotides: TGTGCCAGCAGCCAAGATAAGCGGGCAAATGAAAAACTGTTTTTT.

For the CDR3, the DNA is TGTGCCAGCAGCTTAGCGGGGTACGGTGAAGCTTTCTTT. Translated: CASSLAGYGEAFF. The rearrangement joins TRBV7-3 to TRBJ1-1; D unclear. Germline CDR1 reads SGHTA; CDR2 reads FQGTGA. Deletions cut 2 bases from V and 7 bases from J, with 11 bases between. The length of the CDR3 is 13 residues.

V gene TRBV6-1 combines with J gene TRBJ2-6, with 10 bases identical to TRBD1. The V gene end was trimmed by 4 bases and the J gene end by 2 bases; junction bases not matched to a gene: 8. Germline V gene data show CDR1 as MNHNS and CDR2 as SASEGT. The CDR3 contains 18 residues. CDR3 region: CASSVYGTGVAGANVLTF. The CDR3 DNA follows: TGTGCCAGCAGTGTGTATGGGACAGGGGTCGCTGGGGCCAACGTCCTGACTTTC.

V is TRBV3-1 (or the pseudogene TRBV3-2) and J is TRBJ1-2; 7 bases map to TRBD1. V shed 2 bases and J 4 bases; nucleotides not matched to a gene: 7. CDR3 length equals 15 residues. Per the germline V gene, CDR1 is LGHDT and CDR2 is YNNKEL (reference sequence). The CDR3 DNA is TGTGCCAGCAGCCAATCCGACAGGGCGACCTATGGCTACACCTTC. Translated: CASSQSDRATYGYTF.

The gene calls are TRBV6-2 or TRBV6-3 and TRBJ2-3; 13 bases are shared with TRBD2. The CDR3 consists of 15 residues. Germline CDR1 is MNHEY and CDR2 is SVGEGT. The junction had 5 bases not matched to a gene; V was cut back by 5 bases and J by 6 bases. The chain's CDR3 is CASSAGLAGVDTQYF. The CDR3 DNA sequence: TGTGCCAGCAGTGCCGGACTAGCGGGGGTGGATACGCAGTATTTT.

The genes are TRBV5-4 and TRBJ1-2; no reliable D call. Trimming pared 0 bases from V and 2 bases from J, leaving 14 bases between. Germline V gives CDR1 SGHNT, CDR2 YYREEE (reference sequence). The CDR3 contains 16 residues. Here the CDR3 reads CASSLGWADYNYGYTF. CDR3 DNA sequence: TGTGCCAGCAGCTTGGGTTGGGCAGACTACAACTATGGCTACACCTTC. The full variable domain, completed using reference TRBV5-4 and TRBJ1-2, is ETGVTQSPTHLIKTRGQQVTLRCSSQSGHNTVSWYQQALGQGPQFIFQYYREEENGRGNFPPRFSGLQFPNYSSELNVNALELDDSALYLCASSLGWADYNYGYTFGSGTRLTVV.

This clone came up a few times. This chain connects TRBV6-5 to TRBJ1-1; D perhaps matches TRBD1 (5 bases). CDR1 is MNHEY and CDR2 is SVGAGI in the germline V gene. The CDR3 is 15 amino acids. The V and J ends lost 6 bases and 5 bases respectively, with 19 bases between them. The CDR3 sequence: CASRNRQGGNTEAFF. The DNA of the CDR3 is TGTGCCAGCAGAAACAGGCAGGGAGGTAATACTGAAGCTTTCTTT.

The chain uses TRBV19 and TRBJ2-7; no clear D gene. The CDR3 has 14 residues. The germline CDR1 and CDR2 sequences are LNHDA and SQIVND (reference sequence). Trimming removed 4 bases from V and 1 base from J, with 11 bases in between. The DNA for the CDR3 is TGTGCCAGTAGTAACCCACAGAGATCCTACGAGCAGTACTTC. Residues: CASSNPQRSYEQYF.

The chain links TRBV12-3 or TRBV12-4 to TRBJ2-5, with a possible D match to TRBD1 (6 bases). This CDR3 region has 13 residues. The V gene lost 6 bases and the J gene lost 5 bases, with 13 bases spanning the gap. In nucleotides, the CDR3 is TGTGCCAGCAGCTATAGGGGGATCGAGACCCAGTACTTC. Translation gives CASSYRGIETQYF.

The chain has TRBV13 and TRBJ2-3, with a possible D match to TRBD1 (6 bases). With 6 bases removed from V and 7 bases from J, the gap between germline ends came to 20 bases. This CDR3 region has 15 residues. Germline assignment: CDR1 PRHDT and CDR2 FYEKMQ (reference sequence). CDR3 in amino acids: CASRLGAGVGNTQYF. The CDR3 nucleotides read TGTGCCAGCAGACTAGGGGCAGGGGTGGGAAATACGCAGTATTTT. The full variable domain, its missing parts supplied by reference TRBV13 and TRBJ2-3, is AAGVIQSPRHLIKEKRETATLKCYPIPRHDTVYWYQQGPGQDPQFLISFYEKMQSDKGSIPDRFSAQQFSDYHSELNMSSLELGDSALYFCASRLGAGVGNTQYFGPGTRLTVL.

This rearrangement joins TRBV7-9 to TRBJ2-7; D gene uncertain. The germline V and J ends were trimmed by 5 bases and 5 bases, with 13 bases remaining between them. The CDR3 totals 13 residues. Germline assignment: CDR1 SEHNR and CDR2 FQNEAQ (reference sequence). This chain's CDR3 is CASSSHISHEQYF. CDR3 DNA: TGTGCCAGCAGCAGCCATATATCCCACGAGCAGTACTTC.

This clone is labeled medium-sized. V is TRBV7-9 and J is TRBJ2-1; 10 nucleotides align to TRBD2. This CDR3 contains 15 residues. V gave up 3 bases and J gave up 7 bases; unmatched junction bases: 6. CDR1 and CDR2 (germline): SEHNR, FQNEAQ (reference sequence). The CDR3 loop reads CASSFLAGEVNEQFF. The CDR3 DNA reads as TGTGCCAGCAGCTTTCTAGCGGGGGAGGTGAATGAGCAGTTCTTC.